Below, 32 T cell receptor beta chains from the same sample are listed, as sequenced in a study of blood T cell repertoires in COVID-19. Repertoires were generated with immunoSEQ multiplex PCR, while TCRdb's copy carries only in-frame clones and drops some. Of 70,000 to 85,000 clones in the sample, roughly 78% were seen once. The sequenced sample consisted of peripheral blood. The receptors originated from a human donor in a cohort sampled during active COVID-19.

The rearrangement links TRBV6-1 to TRBJ1-2; weak D call: TRBD1 (5 bases). Trimming cost V 0 bases and J 2 bases, with 7 bases left between them. The germline gives CDR1 MNHNS, CDR2 SASEGT. CDR3 length equals 14 residues. Written as DNA, the CDR3 is TGTGCCAGCAGTGAAGCGCACAGGAACTATGGCTACACCTTC. Translated: CASSEAHRNYGYTF.

The J gene is TRBJ2-6, the V gene TRBV19; D is possibly TRBD2 (7 bases). V lost 3 bases and J lost 1, with 10 bases in between. The CDR3 has 16 amino acids. Per the germline V gene, CDR1 is LNHDA and CDR2 is SQIVND (reference sequence). The chain's CDR3 is CASSMGGRSGANVLTF. The CDR3 DNA reads as TGTGCCAGTAGTATGGGGGGGCGATCTGGGGCCAACGTCCTGACTTTC.

The chain couples TRBV3-1 (or the pseudogene TRBV3-2) to TRBJ2-5; no clear D gene. This CDR3 has 15 residues. V dropped 0 bases and J dropped 7 bases, with 15 bases sitting between them. Germline CDR1 LGHDT, CDR2 YNNKEL (reference sequence). The CDR3 DNA reads as TGTGCCAGCAGCCAAGAGCCTCATACCGGTTCGACCCAGTACTTC. Translated: CASSQEPHTGSTQYF.

The chain joins TRBV7-2 to TRBJ2-7; 10 bases fit TRBD1. V shed 1 base, J shed 7 bases, and the junction held 4 bases outside the gene matches. This CDR3 spans 14 amino acids. Germline V CDR1 and CDR2: SGHTA, FQGNSA. The CDR3 loop is CASSLERDRGEQYF. The CDR3 region has the DNA TGTGCCAGCAGCTTAGAGAGGGACAGGGGTGAGCAGTACTTC.

The V call is TRBV4-1, the J call TRBJ2-3; TRBD2 aligns across 9 bases. CDR1 is MGHRA and CDR2 is YSYEKL in the germline V gene. The V segment lost 2 bases and the J segment 2 bases; nucleotides outside the gene matches: 11. The CDR3 contains 18 residues. The CDR3 DNA follows: TGCGCCAGCAGCCAACGTCCCGTAGCGGGGGCCACCACAGATACGCAGTATTTT. As protein: CASSQRPVAGATTDTQYF.

This rearrangement joins TRBV5-5 to TRBJ2-5, with D tentatively TRBD1 (6 bases). V dropped 0 bases and J dropped 2 bases, with 20 bases sitting between them. Germline V CDR1 and CDR2: SGHKS, YYEKEE (reference sequence). There are 18 residues in the CDR3. The CDR3 DNA reads TGTGCCAGCAGCTTGGCTGGGCGGGCGGTAGGGGGACAAGAGACCCAGTACTTC. It is translated as CASSLAGRAVGGQETQYF.

The rearrangement uses TRBV2 and TRBJ1-1, with D unresolved. V was pared by 4 bases and J by 8 bases, with 14 bases between. CDR1 is SNHLY and CDR2 is FYNNEI in the germline V gene. The CDR3 covers 13 residues. CDR3 residues: CASSGQRAGEAFF. CDR3 coding DNA: TGTGCCAGCAGTGGCCAGAGGGCAGGAGAAGCTTTCTTT.

J is TRBJ2-1 and V is TRBV7-6, with TRBD1 as a possible D gene (6 bases). This CDR3 comprises 15 residues. V was shortened by 5 bases and J by 8 bases, with 19 bases between the two germline ends. CDR1 and CDR2 from the germline V gene are SGHVS and FNYEAQ. The DNA for the CDR3 is TGTGCCAGCAGCGTACGGACCACAGGGACCGATGAGCAGTTCTTC. Encoded protein: CASSVRTTGTDEQFF.

This clone was counted once. CDR3 sequence reads: CASSLRQVQPQHF. The CDR3 nucleotides read TGTGCCAGCAGTTTACGGCAGGTTCAGCCCCAGCATTTT. The chain has TRBV28 and TRBJ1-5, with D unclear. The CDR3 has 13 amino acids. The V end lost 2 bases, the J end lost 6 bases, and 8 bases lay between the germline ends. The germline CDR1 and CDR2 sequences are MDHEN and SYDVKM.

The rearrangement joins TRBV3-1 (or the pseudogene TRBV3-2) to TRBJ1-1, with a possible D match to TRBD1 (5 bases). Trimming left V 1 base short and J 6 bases short, with 12 bases between. CDR1 is LGHDT and CDR2 is YNNKEL in the germline V gene (reference sequence). There are 14 residues in the CDR3. In DNA, the CDR3 is TGTGCCAGCAGCCAAGTGCGGGGGTCCGCTGAAGCTTTCTTT. Protein sequence: CASSQVRGSAEAFF.

This clone has just one count. The V call is TRBV29-1, the J call TRBJ1-2; no firm D call. Germline V gives CDR1 SQVTM, CDR2 ANQGSEA. Trimming removed 5 bases at V and 0 bases at J, with 25 bases between. This CDR3 comprises 18 residues. Here the CDR3 reads CSVHTPSRTRDPNYGYTF. CDR3 sequence (DNA): TGCAGCGTTCACACCCCTAGCAGGACCCGCGACCCTAACTATGGCTACACCTTC.

The chain has TRBV3-1 (or the pseudogene TRBV3-2) and TRBJ1-6; D remains unclear. V dropped 4 bases and J dropped 4 bases, with 11 bases sitting between them. CDR1 is LGHDT, CDR2 YNNKEL, per germline (reference sequence). The CDR3 totals 15 residues. The CDR3 protein is CASSLAGGYNSPLHF. DNA for the CDR3: TGTGCCAGCAGCCTGGCAGGAGGGTATAATTCACCCCTCCACTTT.

The chain links TRBV6-6 to TRBJ1-6, with no clear D. The germline V gene encodes CDR1 MNHNY and CDR2 SVGAGI (reference sequence). V dropped 5 bases and J dropped 7 bases, with 21 bases sitting between them. The CDR3 spans 17 residues. CDR3 sequence (DNA): TGTGCCAGCAGTCAACCTCGGAGTAGGGCGGGAAATTCACCCCTCCACTTT. It is translated as CASSQPRSRAGNSPLHF.

This sequence joins TRBV11-2 and TRBJ1-1; unclear D gene. Per germline, CDR1 SGHAT and CDR2 FQNNGV. The CDR3 contains 15 residues. The V gene lost 5 bases and the J gene lost 1 base, with 14 bases spanning the gap. The CDR3 DNA reads TGTGCCAGCAGCCACCGGTCGAGTCAGAACACTGAAGCTTTCTTT. Amino acid sequence: CASSHRSSQNTEAFF. Full variable domain (outside the CDR3, taken from reference TRBV11-2 and TRBJ1-1): EAGVAQSPRYKIIEKRQSVAFWCNPISGHATLYWYQQILGQGPKLLIQFQNNGVVDDSQLPKDRFSAERLKGVDSTLKIQPAKLEDSAVYLCASSHRSSQNTEAFFGQGTRLTVV.

V usage is TRBV4-1 and J usage is TRBJ2-5; 7 bases are shared with TRBD1. Per the germline V gene, CDR1 is MGHRA and CDR2 is YSYEKL. V dropped 3 bases and J dropped 5; count of bases not matched to a gene: 3. There are 13 residues in the CDR3. This chain's CDR3 is CASSHDRVETQYF. DNA for the CDR3: TGCGCCAGCAGCCACGACAGGGTGGAGACCCAGTACTTC.

The chain links TRBV13 to TRBJ2-7; 11 bases are a match to TRBD1. Germline CDR1 reads PRHDT; CDR2 reads FYEKMQ (reference sequence). The CDR3 is 16 residues long. Trimming cost V 4 bases and J 6 bases; bases outside gene matches: 11. CDR3 residues: CASSSVKGTGGIEQYF. Written as DNA, the CDR3 is TGTGCCAGCAGCTCAGTTAAGGGGACAGGGGGGATCGAGCAGTACTTC.

The chain uses TRBV5-1 and TRBJ2-5; 8 nucleotides align to TRBD2. With V trimmed by 0 bases and J by 5 bases, 3 bases remained unmatched. The CDR3 runs 14 residues. Looked up from germline, CDR1 is SGHRS and CDR2 is YFSETQ. DNA of the CDR3: TGCGCCAGCAGCTTGGCGGGAGGGAAGGAGACCCAGTACTTC. It yields the protein CASSLAGGKETQYF.

The genes are TRBV28 and TRBJ2-3; tentative D call: TRBD1 (6 bases). In germline, CDR1 is MDHEN, CDR2 SYDVKM. Trimming stripped 7 bases from V and 5 bases from J, with 13 bases between. The CDR3 runs to 13 residues. The CDR3, as DNA: TGTGCCAGCACCCCAGGGGCGGTAGATACGCAGTATTTT. As protein: CASTPGAVDTQYF.

V usage is TRBV3-1 (or the pseudogene TRBV3-2) and J usage is TRBJ2-7; the D gene is possibly TRBD2 (5 bases). CDR3 length: 12 residues. Trimming left V 1 base short and J 7 bases short, with 8 bases between. In germline, CDR1 is LGHDT, CDR2 YNNKEL (reference sequence). The DNA for the CDR3 is TGTGCCAGCAGCCAAGGAGGGCAGGAGCAGTACTTC. It is translated as CASSQGGQEQYF.

The rearrangement joins TRBV11-2 to TRBJ2-2, with TRBD1 identical over 9 bases. The germline gives CDR1 SGHAT, CDR2 FQNNGV. The J segment lost 4 bases and the V segment lost 5 bases, leaving 5 bases of the junction unmatched. The CDR3 contains 15 residues. CDR3 amino acids: CASSLQGAVTGELFF. The DNA of the CDR3 is TGTGCCAGCAGCCTACAGGGGGCGGTCACCGGGGAGCTGTTTTTT.

This chain links TRBV6-5 with TRBJ2-7, with 9 bases that match TRBD1. The CDR3 is made up of 15 amino acids. CDR1 is MNHEY and CDR2 is SVGAGI in the germline V gene. The V and J ends lost 6 bases and 3 bases, in that order; junction bases with no gene match: 9. In DNA, the CDR3 is TGTGCCAGCAGCCAACTCGGGACAGGGCTCTACGAGCAGTACTTC. As protein: CASSQLGTGLYEQYF.

The V gene is TRBV6-2 or TRBV6-3, the J gene TRBJ2-7, with TRBD2 as a possible D gene (5 bases). Germline CDR1 is MNHEY and CDR2 is SVGEGT. The length of the CDR3 is 15 residues. V lost 2 bases and J lost 2, with 13 bases in between. The CDR3 region is CASSYEGTIPYEQYF. CDR3 nucleotides: TGTGCCAGCAGTTACGAGGGTACGATTCCCTACGAGCAGTACTTC.

CDR3 protein: CASSLEVGRGYEQYF. The CDR3 DNA follows: TGTGCCAGCAGCTTAGAGGTTGGCAGGGGTTACGAGCAGTACTTC. The J gene is TRBJ2-7, the V gene TRBV7-6; a weak D match, TRBD1 (6 bases). The germline CDR1 and CDR2 sequences are SGHVS and FNYEAQ. This CDR3 has 15 residues. Trimming took 1 base from V and 4 from J, leaving 14 bases between them.

This chain uses TRBV7-6 with TRBJ1-1; D not resolved. V was shortened by 5 bases and J by 4 bases, with 11 bases between the two germline ends. The germline gives CDR1 SGHVS, CDR2 FNYEAQ. This CDR3 is built from 13 residues. CDR3 bases: TGTGCCAGCAGCCGATTAGCTAGCACTGAAGCTTTCTTT. It codes for CASSRLASTEAFF.

This chain uses TRBV3-1 (or the pseudogene TRBV3-2) with TRBJ1-3; maybe TRBD1 (5 bases). Germline CDR1 LGHDT, CDR2 YNNKEL (reference sequence). The germline V and J ends were trimmed by 1 base and 5 bases, with 9 bases remaining between them. The CDR3 consists of 14 residues. This chain's CDR3 is CASSQGRARNTIYF. CDR3 bases: TGTGCCAGCAGCCAAGGCAGGGCCAGAAACACCATATATTTT.

This rearrangement joins TRBV5-1 to TRBJ1-1, with 9 bases lining up with TRBD1. The V and J ends lost 4 bases and 2 bases, in that order; junction bases with no gene match: 6. Germline loops: CDR1 SGHRS, CDR2 YFSETQ. The CDR3 sequence is 15 residues long. CDR3: CASSPGQGINTEAFF. The DNA of the CDR3 is TGCGCCAGCAGCCCAGGACAGGGGATTAACACTGAAGCTTTCTTT.

The chain links TRBV3-1 (or the pseudogene TRBV3-2) to TRBJ1-4; tentatively, D is TRBD1 (5 bases). Trimming shortened V by 4 bases and J by 5 bases, and 14 bases separated the two germline ends. Germline CDR1 reads LGHDT; CDR2 reads YNNKEL (reference sequence). The CDR3 loop spans 15 amino acids. Written as DNA, the CDR3 is TGTGCCAGCAGCCCACAATGGGGCTTCAATGAAAAACTGTTTTTT. Amino acids: CASSPQWGFNEKLFF.

This clone is medium-sized by share. The chain is built from TRBV28 and TRBJ1-4; D is perhaps TRBD1 (6 bases). The V gene's germline CDR1 is MDHEN and CDR2 SYDVKM. The CDR3 loop spans 17 amino acids. The germline V and J ends were trimmed by 3 bases and 4 bases, with 18 bases remaining between them. For the CDR3, the DNA is TGTGCCAGCAGTTTTTACCCCCAGGACAGAGATAATGAAAAACTGTTTTTT. Translated: CASSFYPQDRDNEKLFF.

The V gene is TRBV5-6, the J gene TRBJ1-4; 9 positions agree with TRBD1. The CDR3 contains 16 residues. Unmatched junction bases numbered 9, after V lost 2 bases and J lost 7 bases. In germline, CDR1 is SGHDT, CDR2 YYEEEE. In DNA, the CDR3 is TGTGCCAGCAGCTTCGGGACAGGGAAAAAGGGTGAAAAACTGTTTTTT. Translated: CASSFGTGKKGEKLFF.

The rearrangement joins TRBV9 to TRBJ1-3; D might be TRBD1 (6 bases). Germline assignment: CDR1 SGDLS and CDR2 YYNGEE. The CDR3 length is 18 residues. V lost 0 bases to trimming and J lost 0 bases, with 16 bases between them. The CDR3 region is CASSVAADSRFSGNTIYF. The CDR3 DNA reads TGTGCCAGCAGCGTAGCCGCGGACAGCCGATTCTCTGGAAACACCATATATTTT. The variable domain in full, completed from reference TRBV9 and TRBJ1-3, reads DSGVTQTPKHLITATGQRVTLRCSPRSGDLSVYWYQQSLDQGLQFLIQYYNGEERAKGNILERFSAQQFPDLHSELNLSSLELGDSALYFCASSVAADSRFSGNTIYFGEGSWLTVV.

The V call is TRBV5-1, the J call TRBJ1-1, with a weak D call TRBD1 (6 bases). Trimming stripped 4 bases from V and 0 bases from J, with 16 bases between. This CDR3 region has 16 residues. The germline gives CDR1 SGHRS, CDR2 YFSETQ. The chain's CDR3 is CASSGGLLSMNTEAFF. CDR3 bases: TGCGCCAGCAGCGGGGGCCTACTATCAATGAACACTGAAGCTTTCTTT.

This sequence joins TRBV10-2 and TRBJ1-1; D unclear. Looked up from germline, CDR1 is WSHSY and CDR2 is SAAADI. The CDR3 contains 13 residues. V was clipped by 4 bases and J by 11 bases, with 17 bases between them. In DNA form, the CDR3 reads TGCGCCAGCAGTGCCGCCCAACTAAGATTGGCTTTCTTT. Its protein is CASSAAQLRLAFF.